This T cell receptor (beta chain) came from a study of neurological immune-mediated disorders. TCRdb used MiXCR to reprocess the 5' RACE reads, holding one entry per CDR3 protein. The repertoire holds tens of thousands of distinct CDR3 sequences, with about 25% as singletons. Volunteers at a blood bank in Maryland, USA, were the healthy controls. The unsorted libraries were prepared from 2 million PBMCs (stored at -80 C). In this sample, this clonotype turned up many times. Trimming removed 8 bases from V and 4 bases from J; junction bases left unmatched: 14. Germline assignment: CDR1 SGHTA and CDR2 FQGNSA. There are 16 residues in the CDR3.

This sequence originates from a woman in her seventies in good health. This chain uses TRBV7-2 with TRBJ2-5, with 9 bases identical to TRBD2. Material: PBMCs. The CDR3 nucleotides are TGTGCCAGCGTCCCCGGAAGTAGCGGGAGTGGAGAGACCCAGTACTTC. It is translated as CASVPGSSGSGETQYF.